These 10 T cell receptor beta chains were all obtained from the same sample, sequenced in a study of vaccination effects on CD4 cells after COVID-19. The method was immunoSEQ multiplex PCR; TCRdb's version includes in-frame clones alone and lacks a portion of them. The sample consists of roughly 70,000 clones, around 70% of them appearing once. Sequencing in the ViraFEST assay came after antigen-specific CD4+ T cells had been expanded with viral peptide pools, which were used to stimulate PBMC. Isolating CD4+ T cells followed around nine days of culture. Documented for the person is a PCR-confirmed SARS-CoV-2 infection occurring between March and December 2020. No antigen is known for these receptors. The sequencing used CD4+ T cells from PBMCs cultured with HIV peptides, collected before COVID-19 vaccination. Subset defined: HIV-1 Nef peptide pool negative control/reference culture. These receptors were taken from a human donor who had a prior SARS-CoV-2 infection.

This chain uses TRBV7-9 with TRBJ2-3; the D gene is possibly TRBD2 (6 bases). V was shortened by 1 base and J by 4 bases, with 15 bases between the two germline ends. Germline lookup yields CDR1 SEHNR and CDR2 FQNEAQ (reference sequence). The CDR3 length is 16 residues. The CDR3 sequence: CASSLEGRDPPDTQYF. The CDR3 DNA follows: TGTGCCAGCAGCTTAGAGGGGCGGGATCCGCCAGATACGCAGTATTTT.

This clone appeared a few times. The chain links TRBV20-1 to TRBJ1-2, with TRBD1 as a possible D gene (5 bases). Germline V gives CDR1 DFQATT, CDR2 SNEGSKA (reference sequence). The CDR3 consists of 13 residues. V was pared by 3 bases and J by 3 bases, with 11 bases between. The DNA for the CDR3 is TGCAGTGCTAGTGAAGGGGAAGACTATGGCTACACCTTC. Amino acids: CSASEGEDYGYTF.

The rearrangement links TRBV4-2 to TRBJ1-5, with 9 bases matching TRBD1. Germline trimming cut 1 base from V and 5 bases from J; bases unmatched to any gene: 0. The CDR3 runs 14 residues. Germline CDR1 and CDR2: LGHNA and YNFKEQ. CDR3 DNA sequence: TGTGCCAGCAGCCAAGGGACAGGGGATCAGCCCCAGCATTTT. It specifies CASSQGTGDQPQHF.

The chain recombines TRBV3-1 (or the pseudogene TRBV3-2) with TRBJ2-2; maybe TRBD1 (6 bases). This CDR3 contains 16 residues. Germline CDR1 reads LGHDT; CDR2 reads YNNKEL (reference sequence). V lost 3 bases and J 1 base, leaving 12 bases between the germline ends. This chain's CDR3 is CASSHLGHRNTGELFF. The DNA for the CDR3 is TGTGCCAGCAGCCACCTGGGACACCGGAACACCGGGGAGCTGTTTTTT.

This CDR3 is CASSPSQNTEAFF. CDR3 bases: TGTGCCAGCTCACCATCGCAGAACACTGAAGCTTTCTTT. The genes are TRBV18 and TRBJ1-1; unclear D gene. Germline CDR1 KGHSH, CDR2 LQKENI. Between the trimmed V and J ends, which lost 2 bases and 1 base, there was a span of 5 bases. The CDR3 extends over 13 amino acids.

The chain combines TRBV5-4 with TRBJ2-1, with 11 bases fitting TRBD2. Germline values: CDR1 SGHNT, CDR2 YYREEE (reference sequence). The CDR3 runs 12 residues. With 4 bases clipped from V and 14 bases from J, the junction kept 5 bases outside the gene matches. Here the CDR3 reads CASSLTSGSKFF. CDR3 bases: TGTGCCAGCAGCCTAACTAGCGGGAGTAAGTTCTTC.

The V call is TRBV12-5, the J call TRBJ1-2, with D possibly being TRBD1 (6 bases). Trimming removed 1 base at V and 4 bases at J, with 13 bases between. Germline assignment: CDR1 LGHNT and CDR2 FRNRAP. The CDR3 contains 15 residues. CDR3 in DNA: TGTGCTAGTGGTTTGGCTAGGGGGGTGGGCTATGGCTACACCTTC. Protein sequence: CASGLARGVGYGYTF.

V gene TRBV19 combines with J gene TRBJ2-5; D gene ambiguous. Germline lookup yields CDR1 LNHDA and CDR2 SQIVND (reference sequence). V dropped 3 bases and J dropped 5 bases, with 13 bases sitting between them. This CDR3 is 14 amino acids long. DNA of the CDR3: TGTGCCAGTAGTATCTTCCCGGGTAGGGAGACCCAGTACTTC. This sequence encodes CASSIFPGRETQYF. Using reference TRBV19 and TRBJ2-5 for the parts outside the CDR3, the full variable domain is DGGITQSPKYLFRKEGQNVTLSCEQNLNHDAMYWYRQDPGQGLRLIYYSQIVNDFQKGDIAEGYSVSREKKESFPLTVTSAQKNPTAFYLCASSIFPGRETQYFGPGTRLLVL.

This chain links TRBV5-4 with TRBJ1-5, with unresolved D. Trimming pared 0 bases from V and 3 bases from J, leaving 4 bases between. This CDR3 has 13 residues. From germline, CDR1 is SGHNT and CDR2 YYREEE (reference sequence). The CDR3 region is CASSLATNQPQHF. The CDR3 coding sequence is TGTGCCAGCAGCTTGGCAACCAATCAGCCCCAGCATTTT.

The rearrangement links TRBV7-6 to TRBJ1-2; 7 nucleotides align to TRBD1. The V gene end was trimmed by 5 bases and the J gene end by 5 bases; junction bases not matched to a gene: 8. The CDR3 covers 14 residues. Germline assignment: CDR1 SGHVS and CDR2 FNYEAQ. DNA for the CDR3: TGTGCCAGCAGCCCTTGGACAGGTGATTATGGCTACACCTTC. Translated, it gives CASSPWTGDYGYTF.